This entry is about one T cell receptor (beta chain). Its target is not known. Time point specified: pretreatment peripheral blood. Urothelial carcinoma, locally advanced or metastatic, affected the patients. Synthetic spike-ins, TCR analog templates, were added into each PCR. Assay used: immunoSEQ multiplex PCR; TCRdb lists only in-frame clones, some missing. Found here are fewer than 50,000 clones, around 84% of them singletons; the top ten hold around 3.2%. This sample was included in a study of PD-L1 blockade in urothelial cancer. Broader study findings: Blood TCR clonality below the median before treatment was a predictor of better survival.

This clonotype was sampled from a man aged 70-80 years with urothelial cancer. The source material was PBMCs, sampled around atezolizumab (anti-PD-L1) treatment.

The CDR3 region has the DNA TGTGCCAGTAGTCCTCCGCGGGGGACTTACAATGAGCAGTTCTTC. It codes for CASSPPRGTYNEQFF. This chain links TRBV19 with TRBJ2-1; 7 bases are shared with TRBD2. V was clipped by 5 bases and J by 4 bases; unmatched bases: 8. Germline V gene data show CDR1 as LNHDA and CDR2 as SQIVND (reference sequence). There are 15 residues in the CDR3.